A selection of T cell receptor beta chains follows, all from one sample in a study of response to subunit inactivated influenza vaccine. TCRdb analysed the RT-PCR reads with MiXCR anew, one entry per CDR3 protein. The sample yields 250,000 to 350,000 distinct CDR3 sequences, approximately 20% seen once. Sequenced material: PBMCs from blood, taken 21 months after vaccination. All receptors derive from a man between 45 and 75 years old who received an inactivated influenza vaccine. Each CDR3 is given with its conserved first and last residue. The D gene is left open where the match is weak. Expanded clones are given a class, and other clones once, few, many or no size at all.

>many|TRBD2|TRBJ2-1|TRBV6-2/TRBV6-3
TGTGCCAGCCAGAGACTAGGTGGGAGGGATGAGCAGTTCTTC
CASQRLGGRDEQFF
>few|TRBD1|TRBJ2-1|TRBV7-2
TGTGCCAGCAGCCGGACAGGGAATGAGCAGTTCTTC
CASSRTGNEQFF
>few|-|TRBJ1-2|TRBV4-2
TGTGCCAGCAGCCAAGAGGGGGGGAGGCAGGGCGGCTATGGCTACACCTTC
CASSQEGGRQGGYGYTF
>-|-|TRBJ2-5|TRBV4-1
TGCGCCAGCAGCCAATACGACAGAGCCCAAGAGACCCAGTACTTC
CASSQYDRAQETQYF
>few|-|TRBJ1-3|TRBV6-5
TGTGCCAGCAGTTTAGACAGGAATGGAAACACCATATATTTT
CASSLDRNGNTIYF
>-|-|TRBJ2-5|TRBV5-1
TGCGCCAGCAGCCCTGGCCCTCCGGTAGAGACCCAGTACTTC
CASSPGPPVETQYF
>-|-|TRBJ1-3|TRBV10-2
TGCGCCAGCAGTGGACGGGGCAGCACCGACTCTGGAAACACCATATATTTT
CASSGRGSTDSGNTIYF
>-|-|TRBJ1-2|TRBV7-2
TGTGCCAGCAGCTTACTCCCCGGGCTATACTATGGCTACACCTTC
CASSLLPGLYYGYTF
>-|-|TRBJ1-1|TRBV28
TGTGCCACCCGTGGGCCCATGGACACTGAAGCTTTCTTT
CATRGPMDTEAFF
>few|TRBD2|TRBJ2-1|TRBV12-3/TRBV12-4
TGTGCCAGCAGTTCGGGACTAGCGGGTTCCCATGAGCAGTTCTTC
CASSSGLAGSHEQFF
>few|-|TRBJ1-5|TRBV12-3/TRBV12-4
TGTGCCAGCAGGCCTGGGCTGTCAAATCAGCCCCAGCATTTT
CASRPGLSNQPQHF
>few|-|TRBJ2-3|TRBV5-1
TGCGCCAGCAGCTTACTTGACAGCACAGATACGCAGTATTTT
CASSLLDSTDTQYF
>-|-|TRBJ2-7|TRBV6-1
TGTGCCAGCAGAGCATCCGGGACACTTACCTACGAGCAGTACTTC
CASRASGTLTYEQYF
>few|-|TRBJ2-2|TRBV29-1
TGCAGCGTTGAAAATGCGATGAACACCGGGGAGCTGTTTTTT
CSVENAMNTGELFF
>few|-|TRBJ2-7|TRBV10-3
TGTGCCATCAGTGGGACAGCCAACGAGCAGTACTTC
CAISGTANEQYF
>-|-|TRBJ2-7|TRBV14
TGTGCCAGCAGCCTCCTAGGCTCCTACGAGCAGTACTTC
CASSLLGSYEQYF
>many|-|TRBJ1-5|TRBV6-1
TGTGCCAGCAGTGACAGGGCTAATCAGCCCCAGCATTTT
CASSDRANQPQHF
>-|-|TRBJ1-3|TRBV7-9
TGTGCCAGCAGTTGGACAGCCTCTGGAAACACCATATATTTT
CASSWTASGNTIYF
>few|-|TRBJ1-1|TRBV24-1
TGTGCCACCAGTCAAGAAGGGTCATCAGCTTTCTTT
CATSQEGSSAFF
>-|-|TRBJ1-5|TRBV20-1
TGCAGTGCCTCCGGAACAGCCGATCCGCCCCAGCATTTT
CSASGTADPPQHF
>-|-|TRBJ2-6|TRBV20-1
TGCAGTGCCCCGAATCGGGTGCGGTTCTCTGGGGCCAACGTCCTGACTTTC
CSAPNRVRFSGANVLTF
>-|TRBD1|TRBJ1-1|TRBV20-1
TGCAGTGCATTCACAGGGGGTGACTGGACTGAAGCTTTCTTT
CSAFTGGDWTEAFF
>many|-|TRBJ1-2|TRBV2
TGTGCCAGCAATATTCGGGACGGACCATATGGCTACACCTTC
CASNIRDGPYGYTF
>many|-|TRBJ1-1|TRBV12-3/TRBV12-4
TGTGCCAGCAGTTTATTTCAGGGGAACACTGAAGCTTTCTTT
CASSLFQGNTEAFF
>few|TRBD1|TRBJ1-4|TRBV7-2
TGTGCCAGCAGCTTAGGTGGACAGGGTAATGAAAAACTGTTTTTT
CASSLGGQGNEKLFF
>-|TRBD1|TRBJ2-7|TRBV25-1
TGTGCCAGCAGTGAATTTGGAGGACAGGGGGCTGACGAGCAGTACTTC
CASSEFGGQGADEQYF
>-|-|TRBJ1-3|TRBV30
TGTGCCTGGAGTTGGACGGTCTCTGGAAACACCATATATTTT
CAWSWTVSGNTIYF
>-|-|TRBJ1-2|TRBV7-9
TGTGCCAGCAGCAAAAGAGCCTATGGCTACACCTTC
CASSKRAYGYTF
>-|-|TRBJ2-2|TRBV6-5
TGTGCCAGCAGTTACTCGACTTTTACAATCAACACCGGGGAGCTGTTTTTT
CASSYSTFTINTGELFF
>few|TRBD2|TRBJ2-3|TRBV12-3/TRBV12-4
TGTGCCAGCAGTCCTGGACTAGCGGGGGGCACAGATACGCAGTATTTT
CASSPGLAGGTDTQYF
>once|TRBD2|TRBJ2-1|TRBV6-2/TRBV6-3
TGTGCCAGCAGATCGCCCGGGGCGCGTGGACTAGCGGGTCCGTGGGGTTACTACAATGAGCAGTTCTTC
CASRSPGARGLAGPWGYYNEQFF
>-|-|TRBJ2-2|TRBV6-5
TGTGCCAGCAGCCCCAAAAGCGGGGAGCTGTTTTTT
CASSPKSGELFF
>-|-|TRBJ2-1|TRBV7-9
TGTGCCAGCAGCCAAAAACCCCTTGGGGGCTACAATGAGCAGTTCTTC
CASSQKPLGGYNEQFF
>-|-|TRBJ1-5|TRBV14
TGTGCCAGCAGCCAAGATTCGACTCAGCCCCAGCATTTT
CASSQDSTQPQHF
>-|-|TRBJ2-7|TRBV5-1
TGCGCCAGCAGCTTGGGGGACCTCCTAATCTACGAGCAGTACTTC
CASSLGDLLIYEQYF
>-|TRBD1|TRBJ1-5|TRBV20-1
TGCAGTGCTAGAGCCCTCGACAGGGATCAGCCCCAGCATTTT
CSARALDRDQPQHF
>-|-|TRBJ2-7|TRBV2
TGTGCCAGCAGTGAAGAAGTAGTTACCCCCGAGCAGTACTTC
CASSEEVVTPEQYF
>-|TRBD2|TRBJ2-2|TRBV7-8
TGTGCCAGCAGCGGTGGACTAGCGGGGGGAATTAACACCGGGGAGCTGTTTTTT
CASSGGLAGGINTGELFF
>-|-|TRBJ2-2|TRBV4-3
TGCGCCAGCAGCCAAGAATGGACCCCTTCTGGGGAGCTGTTTTTT
CASSQEWTPSGELFF
>many|-|TRBJ2-5|TRBV7-8
TGTGCCAGCAGCGCAATCATATACCAAGAGACCCAGTACTTC
CASSAIIYQETQYF
>few|TRBD1|TRBJ1-1|TRBV27
TGTGCCAGCAGTTTAAAGTGGGACAGGGGGCTCTACACTGAAGCTTTCTTT
CASSLKWDRGLYTEAFF
>-|TRBD1|TRBJ2-2|TRBV10-3
TGTGCCATAAGGGACAGGGGGAACACCGGGGAGCTGTTTTTT
CAIRDRGNTGELFF
>once|TRBD1|TRBJ2-7|TRBV20-1
TGCAGTGCTAACAGGGGGAGAAGCTCCTACGAGCAGTACTTC
CSANRGRSSYEQYF
>few|-|TRBJ1-5|TRBV12-3/TRBV12-4
TGTGCCAGCAGTTTATGGCATAGCGGACAGCCCCAGCATTTT
CASSLWHSGQPQHF
>few|-|TRBJ1-5|TRBV20-1
TGCAGTGCTAGAGCTACGGATCTTTATCAGCCCCAGCATTTT
CSARATDLYQPQHF
>-|-|TRBJ1-4|TRBV2
TGTGCCAGCAGACAGGGAGCTAATGAAAAACTGTTTTTT
CASRQGANEKLFF
>-|-|TRBJ1-1|TRBV7-7
TGTGCTAGCAGCATTTTGGCGGGCACTGAAGCTTTCTTT
CASSILAGTEAFF
>-|-|TRBJ1-5|TRBV3-1
TGTGCCAGCAGCCAAGATCCCCGGGGGGGCAGCAATCAGCCCCAGCATTTT
CASSQDPRGGSNQPQHF
>many|-|TRBJ2-7|TRBV5-6
TGTGCCAGCAGCCTCCCATGGGACACTGACGAAGAGCAGTACTTC
CASSLPWDTDEEQYF
>few|-|TRBJ2-3|TRBV29-1
TGCAGCGCGGGGCTGGCTAGCTTGACAGATACGCAGTATTTT
CSAGLASLTDTQYF
>few|-|TRBJ1-3|TRBV20-1
TGCAGTGCTAGAGGTCGACAGGAAAAGGGTTCGGGAAACACCATATATTTT
CSARGRQEKGSGNTIYF
>-|-|TRBJ1-2|TRBV12-3/TRBV12-4
TGTGCCAGCAAGCTTTGGGGGCCGGGGGGCTACACCTTC
CASKLWGPGGYTF
>-|-|TRBJ1-2|TRBV15
TGTGCCACCAGCAGAGATATGGGCCGGATGGGGGGCTACACCTTC
CATSRDMGRMGGYTF
>-|-|TRBJ1-4|TRBV20-1
TGCAGTGCTAGAGCGGTGGCAACTAATGAAAAACTGTTTTTT
CSARAVATNEKLFF
>many|TRBD1|TRBJ1-4|TRBV20-1
TGCAGTGCTACCGGGACAGGGATAGAAAAACTGTTTTTT
CSATGTGIEKLFF